This TCR beta chain was documented in a study of T cell responses to AZD1222 COVID-19 vaccine. Regarding the study as a whole: Of spike-specific TCRs, nearly half reportedly target regions left unmutated in variants. Mostly white British, mostly female donors; authors suggested clonal diversity may be underestimated. No day 14 peak samples; only post-peak repertoires were characterized. Recipients of two AZD1222 doses showed rising Spike-specific TCR breadth and depth.

Sequenced by immunoSEQ multiplex PCR; TCRdb stores in-frame clones only, minus some. The sample has over 130,000 clones; almost 90% are singletons. Only a few counts were recorded for this clone. The antigen remains undetermined. Trimming pared 1 base from V and 2 bases from J, leaving 12 bases between. This CDR3 contains 15 residues. Germline V lookup: CDR1 SGDLS, CDR2 YYNGEE. The V gene is TRBV9, the J gene TRBJ1-2, with D uncertain. This clonotype originated in an adult in good health. Sequenced material: peripheral blood, taken on day 0 of AZD1222 vaccination. CDR3 sequence: CASSVSTAGNYGYTF. The CDR3 DNA follows: TGTGCCAGCAGCGTATCGACGGCAGGCAACTATGGCTACACCTTC.